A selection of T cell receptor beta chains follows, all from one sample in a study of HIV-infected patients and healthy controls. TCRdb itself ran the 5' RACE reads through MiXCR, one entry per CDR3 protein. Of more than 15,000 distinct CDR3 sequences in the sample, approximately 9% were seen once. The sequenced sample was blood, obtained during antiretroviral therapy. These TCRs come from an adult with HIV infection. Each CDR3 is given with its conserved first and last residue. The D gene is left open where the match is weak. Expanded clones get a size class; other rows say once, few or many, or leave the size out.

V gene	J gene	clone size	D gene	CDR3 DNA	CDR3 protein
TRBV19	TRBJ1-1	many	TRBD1	TGTGCCAGTACGTGGACAGGGGGCACTGAAGCTTTCTTT	CASTWTGGTEAFF
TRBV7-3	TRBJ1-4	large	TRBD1	TGTGCCAGCAGCCCCGACAGGGATAATGAAAAACTGTTTTTT	CASSPDRDNEKLFF
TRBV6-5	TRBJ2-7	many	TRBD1	TGTGCCACTCGGGACAGCAACTCCTACGAGCAGTACTTC	CATRDSNSYEQYF
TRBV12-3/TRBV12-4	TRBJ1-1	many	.	TGTGCCAGCAGTTGGGCGGTGGACGGTACTGAAGCTTTCTTT	CASSWAVDGTEAFF
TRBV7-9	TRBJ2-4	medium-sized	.	TGTGCCAGCAGCCTGTCACGGGACCCTTTAGCCAAAAACATTCAGTACTTC	CASSLSRDPLAKNIQYF
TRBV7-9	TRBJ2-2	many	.	TGTGCCAGCAGCTTAGAGCCCACCGGGGAGCTGTTTTTT	CASSLEPTGELFF
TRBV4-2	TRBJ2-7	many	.	TGTGCCAGCAGCCAAGACATGACCGCCTACGAGCAGTACTTC	CASSQDMTAYEQYF
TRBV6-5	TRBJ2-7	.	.	TGTGCCAGCAGTTACTCTACAGGCACCAAATCTGAGCAGTACTTC	CASSYSTGTKSEQYF
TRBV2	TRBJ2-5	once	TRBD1	TGTGCCACCAAGGGGACAGGGACCCAAGAGACCCAGTACTTC	CATKGTGTQETQYF
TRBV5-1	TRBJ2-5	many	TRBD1	TGCGCCAGCAGCTTGACAGGACAGGGCCTAGAGACCCAGTACTTC	CASSLTGQGLETQYF
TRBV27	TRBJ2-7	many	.	TGTGCCAGCAGTACCACCTACGAGCAGTACTTC	CASSTTYEQYF
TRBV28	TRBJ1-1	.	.	TGTGCCAGCAGTTTTCGGGCGAGTGAAGCTTTCTTT	CASSFRASEAFF
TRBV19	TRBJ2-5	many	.	TGTGCCAGTAGCGGGTTTTACCAAGAGACCCAGTACTTC	CASSGFYQETQYF
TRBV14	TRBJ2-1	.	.	TGTGCCAGCAGCCATCTGACAGTCTACAATGAGCAGTTCTTC	CASSHLTVYNEQFF
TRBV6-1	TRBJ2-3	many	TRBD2	TGTGCCAGCATGTGGCGGGAGCAGGTTCAAGATACGCAGTATTTT	CASMWREQVQDTQYF
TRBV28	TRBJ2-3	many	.	TGTGCCAGCAGTTTGCCGGGGACTAGCACAGATACGCAGTATTTT	CASSLPGTSTDTQYF
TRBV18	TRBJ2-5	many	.	TGTGCCAGCTTTACAACGAGTACGGAGACCCAGTACTTC	CASFTTSTETQYF
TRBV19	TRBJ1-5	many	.	TGTGCCAGTAGTATAGAGAAGTGGGGCAATCAGCCCCAGCATTTT	CASSIEKWGNQPQHF
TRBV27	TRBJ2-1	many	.	TGTGCCAGCAGTTTTCCCGGGACGGATAACAATGAGCAGTTCTTC	CASSFPGTDNNEQFF
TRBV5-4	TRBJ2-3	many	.	TGTGCCAGCAGCGCCCGGGCGGCAGATACGCAGTATTTT	CASSARAADTQYF
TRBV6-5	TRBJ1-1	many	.	TGTGCCAGCAGCCTACAGGGTATGAACACTGAAGCTTTCTTT	CASSLQGMNTEAFF
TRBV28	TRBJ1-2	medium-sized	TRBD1	TGTGCCAGCAGCGCGGACAGGGCCTATGGCTACACCTTC	CASSADRAYGYTF
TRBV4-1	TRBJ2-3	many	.	TGCGCCAGCAGCCAAGCCCCGCGGGGGCCCTCCACAGATACGCAGTATTTT	CASSQAPRGPSTDTQYF
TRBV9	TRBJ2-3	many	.	TGTGCCAGCAGCGTAGAAACGGGAGCGGATACGCAGTATTTT	CASSVETGADTQYF
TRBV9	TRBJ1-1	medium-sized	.	TGTGCCAGCAGCCTAGTAGGCGGCACTGAAGCTTTCTTT	CASSLVGGTEAFF
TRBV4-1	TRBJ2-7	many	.	TGCGCCAGCAGCCAACAGGACACCTACTACGAGCAGTACTTC	CASSQQDTYYEQYF
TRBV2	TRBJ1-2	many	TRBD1	TGTGCCAGCAGTGAAACAAGGACAGGGGACGGCTACACCTTC	CASSETRTGDGYTF
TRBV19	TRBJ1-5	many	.	TGTGCCAGGCAGGACAGGCCCCAGCATTTT	CARQDRPQHF
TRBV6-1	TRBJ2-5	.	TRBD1	TGTGCCAGCAGTGGACAGGGGACGAAAGAGACCCAGTACTTC	CASSGQGTKETQYF
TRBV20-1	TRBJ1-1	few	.	TGCAGTGCTTCCCGGAAAACAGGATTAATGAACACTGAAGCTTTCTTT	CSASRKTGLMNTEAFF
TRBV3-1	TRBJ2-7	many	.	TGTGCCAGCAGCCAAGACCTGCTGACGGACTACGAGCAGTACTTC	CASSQDLLTDYEQYF
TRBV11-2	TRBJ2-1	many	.	TGTGCCAGCAGCTTAGCGTCCACGAGCTCCTACAATGAGCAGTTCTTC	CASSLASTSSYNEQFF
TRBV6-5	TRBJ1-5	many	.	TGTGCCAGCAGTTACTTGTCCAGTCCCAATCAGCCCCAGCATTTT	CASSYLSSPNQPQHF
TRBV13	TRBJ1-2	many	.	TGTGCCAGCAGCTGGGTCCAGGGTCTTTATGGCTACACCTTC	CASSWVQGLYGYTF
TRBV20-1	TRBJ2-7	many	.	TGCAGTGCTTTCTCGGACAGGGAGGGGTCCTACGAGCAGTACTTC	CSAFSDREGSYEQYF
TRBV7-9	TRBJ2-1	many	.	TGTGCCAGCAGTCTTTTCTTGACTTCAAGCTCCTACAATGAGCAGTTCTTC	CASSLFLTSSSYNEQFF
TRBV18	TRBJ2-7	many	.	TGTGCCAGCTCGGGGGACTCCCCCTACGAGCAGTACTTC	CASSGDSPYEQYF
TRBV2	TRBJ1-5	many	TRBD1	TGTGCCAGCACCCCGGGACAGGTCGGGGGCAATCAGCCCCAGCATTTT	CASTPGQVGGNQPQHF
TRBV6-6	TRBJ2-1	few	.	TGTGCCAGCAGTTACGAGGTGACTGAGCAGTTCTTC	CASSYEVTEQFF
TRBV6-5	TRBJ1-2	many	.	TGTGCCAGCAGTTACTCACGGGGCGCAAAATCATATGGCTACACCTTC	CASSYSRGAKSYGYTF
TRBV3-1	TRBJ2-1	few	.	TGTGCCAGCAGCCAAGATACTGTGGCCAGCTCCTACAATGAGCAGTTCTTC	CASSQDTVASSYNEQFF
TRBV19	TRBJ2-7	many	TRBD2	TGTGCCAGTAGTAACGGACTAGCGGGAGAAGAGGAGCAGTACTTC	CASSNGLAGEEEQYF
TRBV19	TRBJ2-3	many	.	TGTGCCAGTACCCCAGGAGCGATTAGCACAGATACGCAGTATTTT	CASTPGAISTDTQYF
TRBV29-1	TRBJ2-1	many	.	TGCAGCGTTGACAGCGACTTCTCCTACAATGAGCAGTTCTTC	CSVDSDFSYNEQFF
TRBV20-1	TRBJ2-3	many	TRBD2	TGCAGTGCTTTCCCGAGAAGCGGGAGAACAGATACGCAGTATTTT	CSAFPRSGRTDTQYF
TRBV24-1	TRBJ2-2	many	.	TGTGCCACCAGCCTGGGGCCCGGGGAGCTGTTTTTT	CATSLGPGELFF
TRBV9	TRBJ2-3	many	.	TGTGCCAGCAGCGGACAAGTTAGAACAGATACGCAGTATTTT	CASSGQVRTDTQYF
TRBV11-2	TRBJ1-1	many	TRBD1	TGTGCCAGCAGCTCACAGGGGGCATTGACGAACACTGAAGCTTTCTTT	CASSSQGALTNTEAFF
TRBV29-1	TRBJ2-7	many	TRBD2	TGCAGAGTCTCCGGACTAGCGGGATCCTACGAGCAGTACTTC	CRVSGLAGSYEQYF
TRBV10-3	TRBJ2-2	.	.	TGTGCCATCAGTGAGGCAGGGAGAGGCGGGGAGCTGTTTTTT	CAISEAGRGGELFF
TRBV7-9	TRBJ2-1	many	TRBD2	TGTGCCAGCAGCTCAGAGCGGGAGTGGAATGAGCAGTTCTTC	CASSSEREWNEQFF
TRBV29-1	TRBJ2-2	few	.	TGCAGCGTTCAGAACGGGGAGCTGTTTTTT	CSVQNGELFF
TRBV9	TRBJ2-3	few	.	TGTGCCAGCAGCGGAGAGGGGAGTCGAGGAGATACGCAGTATTTT	CASSGEGSRGDTQYF